This T cell receptor beta chain was observed in a study of PD-1 blockade in classical Hodgkin lymphoma. Measured with immunoSEQ multiplex PCR; TCRdb has only the in-frame clones, and not every one. Of 34,000 or so clones listed, about four fifths are singletons. Study-level findings and limits: TCR diversity at baseline was reported to be reduced in newly diagnosed patients relative to healthy donors. Patients excluded were those beginning nivolumab under 1 year after ASCT.

With respect to this clone: Its antigen is currently unknown.

The V end was cut by 3 bases, the J end by 0 bases, with 9 bases between. This CDR3 comprises 15 residues. The V gene's germline CDR1 is LNHDA and CDR2 SQIVND (reference sequence). Stated time point: cycle 4 day 1 (C4D1), after six to seven weeks of nivolumab. All patients relapsed after autologous stem cell transplantation, and brentuximab vedotin exposure varied. J is TRBJ1-5 and V is TRBV19; D unresolved. The receptor's source is a human donor with classical Hodgkin lymphoma. Specimen: peripheral blood mononuclear cells (PBMCs), collected before the fourth cycle of nivolumab. CDR3 in DNA: TGTGCCAGTAGTATGGCCGGAAATAGCAATCAGCCCCAGCATTTT. Protein product: CASSMAGNSNQPQHF. Full variable domain (rest looked up from reference TRBV19 and TRBJ1-5): DGGITQSPKYLFRKEGQNVTLSCEQNLNHDAMYWYRQDPGQGLRLIYYSQIVNDFQKGDIAEGYSVSREKKESFPLTVTSAQKNPTAFYLCASSMAGNSNQPQHFGDGTRLSIL.